The 8 T cell receptor beta chains given below trace back to one sample, sequenced in a study of blood T cell repertoires in COVID-19 (dated by TCRdb to between 2020 and 2021). Libraries were prepared through the immunoSEQ multiplex PCR assay. The clones in this table, taken by TCRdb from immuneACCESS, are in-frame only. Not every clone is retained; where verified, under half of the shortfall comes from an unresolved V gene, and the cause of the rest is unknown. For this sample there are 300,000 to 450,000 clones; more than 85% appear just once. The biggest ten clones account for over 0.8% of the sample. Sequenced input: PBMCs or T cells enriched from blood (not recorded which). The receptors here all came from a woman in her 30s who had recovered from COVID-19.

This rearrangement joins TRBV19 to TRBJ1-6; TRBD1 matches at 9 bases. The CDR3 totals 17 residues. V was pared by 7 bases and J by 6 bases, with 13 bases of the junction left unmatched. CDR1 is LNHDA and CDR2 is SQIVND in the germline V gene (reference sequence). CDR3 sequence: CASTIGGQGLGNSPLHF. DNA of the CDR3: TGTGCCAGTACCATAGGGGGACAGGGTCTAGGTAATTCACCCCTCCACTTT.

V gene TRBV4-3 combines with J gene TRBJ1-3; D uncertain. The CDR3 runs to 16 residues. CDR1 is LGHNA and CDR2 is YSLEER in the germline V gene. V lost 0 bases and J lost 0, with 9 bases in between. In nucleotides, the CDR3 is TGCGCCAGCAGCCAAGATCACCGAGACTCTGGAAACACCATATATTTT. Translating gives CASSQDHRDSGNTIYF.

The gene calls are TRBV4-2 and TRBJ2-7, with no clear D. Germline lookup yields CDR1 LGHNA and CDR2 YNFKEQ. Between the trimmed V and J ends, which lost 0 bases and 9 bases, there was a span of 12 bases. CDR3 length equals 13 residues. Written as DNA, the CDR3 is TGTGCCAGCAGCCAAGAGATCCGTTCGAGGCAGTACTTC. Translation gives CASSQEIRSRQYF.

The chain recombines TRBV3-1 (or the pseudogene TRBV3-2) with TRBJ1-1; D unresolved. The CDR3 loop spans 15 amino acids. In germline, CDR1 is LGHDT, CDR2 YNNKEL (reference sequence). The V gene lost 0 bases and the J gene lost 5 bases, with 13 bases spanning the gap. CDR3 protein: CASSQDPGSDTEAFF. CDR3 sequence (DNA): TGTGCCAGCAGCCAAGATCCGGGGAGTGATACTGAAGCTTTCTTT.

This clone was seen just once. The V call is TRBV4-3, the J call TRBJ1-6, with 8 bases matching TRBD1. The CDR3 consists of 15 residues. V was pared by 1 base and J by 10 bases, with 6 bases of the junction left unmatched. Germline-derived CDR1 and CDR2 are LGHNA and YSLEER. DNA of the CDR3: TGCGCCAGCAGCCAAGGACAGGGGCATGGGTCACCCCTCCACTTT. Its protein is CASSQGQGHGSPLHF.

V is TRBV11-2 and J is TRBJ1-2; 8 bases line up with TRBD1. The ends lost 5 bases at V and 3 bases at J; junction bases unmatched: 5. Germline-derived CDR1 and CDR2 are SGHAT and FQNNGV. This CDR3 contains 14 residues. CDR3 region: CASSPGQVYYGYTF. The CDR3 DNA sequence: TGTGCCAGCAGCCCGGGACAGGTATACTATGGCTACACCTTC.

This clone occurred once. This chain connects TRBV19 to TRBJ1-3, with D maybe TRBD1 (5 bases). There are 14 residues in the CDR3. The V end lost 5 bases, the J end lost 2 bases, and 10 bases lay between the germline ends. Germline CDR1 LNHDA, CDR2 SQIVND (reference sequence). CDR3 DNA sequence: TGTGCCAGTAGTTCTCCAGGGCCTGGAAACACCATATATTTT. Amino acid sequence: CASSSPGPGNTIYF.

CDR3 residues: CASSGRVTTPYEQYF. The DNA for the CDR3 is TGTGCCAGCTCTGGGCGGGTTACTACTCCCTACGAGCAGTACTTC. This chain joins TRBV28 and TRBJ2-7, with a tentative D call TRBD2 (5 bases). This CDR3 contains 15 residues. Germline V CDR1 and CDR2: MDHEN, SYDVKM. Between the trimmed V and J ends, which lost 8 bases and 2 bases, there was a span of 19 bases.